This T cell receptor (beta chain) was captured in a study of CD8 T cells in Susac syndrome. Study information: Of the sequenced Susac syndrome patients, five or six had active disease and roughly eight were in remission.

The study sequenced TCR beta in blood CD8+ and CD4+ T cells. The CDR3 spans 14 residues. Trimming pared 5 bases from V and 4 bases from J, leaving 15 bases between. Germline V CDR1 and CDR2: SNHLY, FYNNEI. Random hexamers served to reverse transcribe roughly 0.5 to 1 ug RNA. TCR beta CDR3 was amplified by immunoSEQ covering 54 Vbeta and 13 Jbeta. In TCRdb, the immunoSEQ multiplex PCR reads were re-called with MiXCR into one record per CDR3 protein. The table includes 240,000 or so distinct CDR3 sequences, almost 97% detected once. This TCR was sampled from a human donor with Susac syndrome. The genes are TRBV2 and TRBJ2-7; no reliable D call. The sample was CD4+ T cells from PBMCs. The chain's CDR3 is CASSPEVFRYEQYF. Here the CDR3 DNA reads TGTGCCAGCAGTCCGGAAGTGTTCCGATACGAGCAGTACTTC. Full variable domain (rest looked up from reference TRBV2 and TRBJ2-7): EPEVTQTPSHQVTQMGQEVILRCVPISNHLYFYWYRQILGQKVEFLVSFYNNEISEKSEIFDDQFSVERPDGSNFTLKIRSTKLEDSAMYFCASSPEVFRYEQYFGPGTRLTVT.